This TCR beta chain was recovered during a study of shared clonotypes between healthy human individuals (dated by TCRdb to about 2020). Broadly, across the study: The cohort comprised a couple of women and a few men aged 18 to 49 years. Blood TCR repertoires of a handful of healthy adults were deeply sequenced to estimate repertoire size and the extent of clonotype sharing between individuals. To increase sequencing depth and limit assay-specific biases, different laboratories used diverse techniques to prepare libraries and sequence TCR repertoires. Per donor, three plates each were used for CD4 naive and CD4 memory, two for CD8 naive, and one for CD8 memory. Each donor's leukapheresis produced roughly between roughly 0.85 and 9 billion PBMCs.

TCR CDR3 regions were amplified from genomic DNA by multiplex PCR using the deep immunoSEQ assay. For each cell subset, the extracted genomic DNA was distributed evenly across all wells of several immunoSEQ 96-well plates, and each plate served as one replicate. For sorted subsets, each replicate PCR was loaded with around 220 ng genomic DNA, equivalent to 30,000 or so T cell genomes. Purified libraries were measured with a Qubit 3.0 fluorometer, size-checked on a Bioanalyzer 2100, and measured again with the KAPA Library Quantification kit. A separate single-read 150-cycle Illumina NextSeq 550 flow cell was used to sequence each immunoSEQ 96-well plate. On the study's bioinformatics: The immunoSEQ output contained only junctional sequences without quality scores, so filtering could not match that applied to full-length reads. To assign V/J genes and CDR3, sequences were annotated using PyIR, a Python wrapper for IgBLAST v1.9, with IMGT germline references. Reads were removed for weak V/J assignments (E-value above 1e-6), missing CDR3, stop codons, out-of-frame junctions, or ambiguous translated residues. V3J clonotypes were defined by identical inferred V gene, J gene, and CDR3 amino acid sequence. The percentage overlap between two repertoires was calculated by dividing the number of shared unique clonotypes by the size of the smaller repertoire. Three approaches were used to assess repertoire richness: RTK rarefaction, the Chao1 estimator, and Recon v2.1 estimates of unobserved clonotypes. For all TCRbeta clonotypes obtained by the gDNA method from several donors, generation probabilities were computed with OLGA. In its TCRdb copy, this immuneACCESS table keeps in-frame sequences only and misses some clones. Where compared with another copy, unresolved V genes explain less than half of these, and the others have no known cause. V, J and clone size are those of that table, while D and trimming were read from the DNA. The sample table lists about 2.3 million clones, under 95% of them with a count of one. The ten largest clones represent around 0.35% of the sample.

Donors were healthy HIV-negative adults with no recently reported acute infections or vaccinations. All donors were Caucasian adults living in Nashville, Tennessee, USA. CD4+ T cells were enriched by magnetic negative selection; naive cells were then positively selected on CD45RA, and the negative fraction formed the memory subset. Blood was collected by leukapheresis, and PBMCs were isolated by Ficoll-Histopaque density gradient centrifugation and then cryopreserved in liquid nitrogen vapor phase. Analytical flow cytometry was used to check the purity and quantity of each magnetically sorted T cell population. Genomic DNA was isolated from every sorted fraction and measured by UV absorbance on a Nanodrop 2000c. Results and caveats for the whole study, not just this receptor: Pairwise subsampling led to the expectation that sequencing depth would affect the degree of clonotype sharing among donors. Estimated clonotype richness was generally larger for naive than for memory subsets. Sampling was restricted to blood, and TCR repertoires in tissues likely differ from the TCR repertoires found in blood. Higher generation probabilities were observed for clonotypes shared by all four sorted-subset donors than for non-shared clonotypes. Sharing across several donors was observed for approximately 4.6% of naive CD4, over 3% of naive CD8, roughly 2.3% of memory CD4, and about 0.4% of memory CD8 clonotypes. Incomplete sequencing was indicated by rarefaction of sorted-subset datasets, despite the large sequencing depth. The genetic and exposure-history diversity represented was limited by the small number of donors.

Details on this clone: The target of this receptor is not known. Base qualities are not recorded, but no much larger clone differs from it by a single base.

The TCR sequence derives from a man aged 18 to 30 in good health. Some clones in this sample may be carry-over from other donors' samples. The sample taken for sequencing was naive CD4+ T cells from PBMCs. The sample's cell subset or site label is to be understood as: CD45RA+ positively selected.

The CDR3 sequence is CASSQDMQGNEQFF. The nucleotide sequence reads as follows: TGCGCCAGCAGCCAAGATATGCAGGGCAATGAGCAGTTCTTC. The sequence links TRBV4-1 to TRBJ2-1; TRBD1 might be the D gene, on 5 matching bases. The CDR3 goes from the cysteine to the phenylalanine over 14 residues. The sequence is cut down to CDR3 DNA, 42 bases in frame from base 1. According to the germline V gene, CDR1 reads MGHRA and CDR2 reads YSYEKL. Trimming removed 0 bases from V and 6 bases from J, leaving 9 bases between the germline ends.